The entry below gives a single TCR beta chain sequence along with its context. Generated by immunoSEQ multiplex PCR, the TCRdb table keeps only in-frame clones and is missing some. The sample shows around 5,000 clones, around 81% of them seen only once. The CDR3 contains 15 residues. Losses at the gene ends were 4 bases for V and 9 bases for J; bases not matched to a gene: 12. CDR1 SGHNT and CDR2 YYREEE come from the germline V gene (reference sequence). The data were obtained in a study of blood T cell dynamics during melanoma immunotherapy. Time point given: week 3, after first cycle of checkpoint inhibitor.

This receptor was obtained from a human donor with melanoma. The V and J genes are TRBV5-4 and TRBJ1-1, with TRBD1 matching 10 bases. The sequencing here drew on blood, taken from a patient treated with checkpoint blockade. The CDR3 protein is CASSEVTGGGTQAFF. For the CDR3, the DNA is TGTGCCAGCAGCGAGGTGACAGGGGGCGGAACACAAGCTTTCTTT.